This TCR beta chain was sequenced in a study of response to subunit inactivated influenza vaccine. Findings of the study overall: That few new T cells are recruited by each seasonal influenza vaccination was the authors' suggestion.

TCRdb processed the RT-PCR reads anew with MiXCR; each CDR3 protein has one entry. The sample consists of some 500,000 distinct CDR3 sequences, about 25% of them appearing once. This CDR3 contains 11 residues. The V gene's germline CDR1 is WSHSY and CDR2 SAAADI. Between the trimmed V and J ends, which lost 2 bases and 11 bases, there was a span of 9 bases. This clonotype was seen only a few times. Antigen specificity is unknown. Sequenced material: CD4+ T cells sorted from PBMCs, taken 5 days after vaccination. The chain employs TRBV10-2 and TRBJ1-1; D uncertain. The sequence came from a man aged 50-60 years who received an inactivated influenza vaccine. CDR3 region: CASSELQGAFF. For the CDR3, the DNA is TGCGCCAGCAGTGAGCTCCAAGGGGCTTTCTTT.